Presented here are 12 T cell receptor beta chains from one specimen sequenced in a study of graft-versus-host responses after intestinal transplantation. Produced via immunoSEQ multiplex PCR; TCRdb's table is partial and in-frame only. Among around 120,000 clones listed, over 75% were seen once. The antigens for these receptors are not known. The input for sequencing was unstimulated CD4+ T cells sorted from spleen or lymph node cells, taken before intestinal transplant. Every receptor here comes from a human donor who received an intestinal transplant.

The chain recombines TRBV2 with TRBJ1-2, with 9 bases identical to TRBD1. CDR3 length: 13 residues. Germline V lookup: CDR1 SNHLY, CDR2 FYNNEI. V dropped 5 bases and J dropped 6; count of bases not matched to a gene: 4. The CDR3 DNA is TGTGCCAGCAGTTGGGACAGGGAGGATGGCTACACCTTC. Translated: CASSWDREDGYTF.

V gene TRBV2 combines with J gene TRBJ1-2; D unresolved. The ends were cut back, 0 bases at V and 4 bases at J, with 15 bases in the middle. The CDR3 runs to 16 residues. Germline V gene sequence: CDR1 SNHLY, CDR2 FYNNEI. The DNA of the CDR3 is TGTGCCAGCAGTGAAGCGCTTCGGTTAACGTTCTATGGCTACACCTTC. Translation gives CASSEALRLTFYGYTF.

Only a few counts were recorded for this clone. The rearrangement uses TRBV2 and TRBJ2-5, with D perhaps TRBD1 (6 bases). The germline V gene has CDR1 SNHLY and CDR2 FYNNEI. The V end lost 6 bases, the J end lost 5 bases, and 13 bases lay between the germline ends. CDR3 size: 13 residues. The CDR3 nucleotides read TGTGCCAGCAGGACCAGGGGCACGGAGACCCAGTACTTC. It translates to CASRTRGTETQYF.

This chain joins TRBV29-1 and TRBJ1-3, with D tentatively TRBD1 (6 bases). Looked up from germline, CDR1 is SQVTM and CDR2 is ANQGSEA. This CDR3 is 13 amino acids long. V gave up 4 bases and J gave up 2 bases, with 9 bases separating them. In DNA form, the CDR3 reads TGCAGCGTTGTTGGGGGCCCTGGAAACACCATATATTTT. Its protein is CSVVGGPGNTIYF. Complete variable domain (other parts from reference TRBV29-1 and TRBJ1-3): SAVISQKPSRDICQRGTSLTIQCQVDSQVTMMFWYRQQPGQSLTLIATANQGSEATYESGFVIDKFPISRPNLTFSTLTVSNMSPEDSSIYLCSVVGGPGNTIYFGEGSWLTVV.

The V gene is TRBV5-4, the J gene TRBJ1-2, with 9 positions matching TRBD1. Trimming cost V 4 bases and J 0 bases; bases outside gene matches: 4. The CDR3 is made up of 15 amino acids. Germline lookup yields CDR1 SGHNT and CDR2 YYREEE (reference sequence). The CDR3 is CASSPRQGANYGYTF. CDR3 nucleotides: TGTGCCAGCAGCCCGAGACAGGGGGCTAACTATGGCTACACCTTC.

V gene TRBV4-3 combines with J gene TRBJ2-2; D possibly corresponds to TRBD2 (5 bases). This CDR3 comprises 18 residues. Per the germline V gene, CDR1 is LGHNA and CDR2 is YSLEER. V lost 1 base and J 0 bases, leaving 15 bases between the germline ends. The CDR3 DNA follows: TGCGCCAGCAGCCAAGGAGGGCCCCAGGCAGCGAACACCGGGGAGCTGTTTTTT. Translation: CASSQGGPQAANTGELFF.

The chain recombines TRBV2 with TRBJ2-1, with D uncertain. Per germline, CDR1 SNHLY and CDR2 FYNNEI. The CDR3 spans 13 residues. V was cut by 5 bases and J by 4 bases, with 9 bases left in between. CDR3 nucleotides: TGTGCCAGCAGTAAAACAGATTACAATGAGCAGTTCTTC. Its protein is CASSKTDYNEQFF.

This sequence joins TRBV5-1 and TRBJ2-5, with a weak D call TRBD2 (5 bases). The germline V gene has CDR1 SGHRS and CDR2 YFSETQ. Trimming removed 4 bases at V and 7 bases at J, with 14 bases between. The length of the CDR3 is 13 residues. The DNA of the CDR3 is TGCGCCAGCAGCGCCGGCGCGGGTGGGACCCAGTACTTC. It is translated as CASSAGAGGTQYF.

The J gene is TRBJ2-7, the V gene TRBV10-2, with 8 bases identical to TRBD1. The V gene's germline CDR1 is WSHSY and CDR2 SAAADI. This CDR3 has 16 residues. V dropped 1 base and J dropped 7; count of bases not matched to a gene: 12. As DNA, the CDR3 is TGCGCCAGCAGTGAGTTCGGGACAGGTCCCATCAGGGAGCAGTACTTC. It translates to CASSEFGTGPIREQYF.

V usage is TRBV19 and J usage is TRBJ2-1, with 11 bases lining up with TRBD2. The CDR3 runs 17 residues. J gave up 0 bases and V 6 bases, and 7 bases lay outside the gene matches. Germline V CDR1 and CDR2: LNHDA, SQIVND (reference sequence). Here the CDR3 DNA reads TGTGCCAGTAGAAAACTAGCGGGGGCTAGCTCCTACAATGAGCAGTTCTTC. This codes for CASRKLAGASSYNEQFF.

V and J are TRBV5-6 and TRBJ1-2, with D perhaps TRBD1 (6 bases). The germline gives CDR1 SGHDT, CDR2 YYEEEE. V dropped 1 base and J dropped 4 bases, with 14 bases sitting between them. The CDR3 is 15 amino acids. CDR3 region: CASSLFGQSGYGYTF. Here the CDR3 DNA reads TGTGCCAGCAGCTTGTTTGGACAGTCAGGCTATGGCTACACCTTC.

The J gene is TRBJ1-2, the V gene TRBV7-9; D is ambiguous. This CDR3 comprises 14 residues. The germline CDR1 and CDR2 sequences are SEHNR and FQNEAQ (reference sequence). V was shortened by 0 bases and J by 2 bases, with 7 bases between the two germline ends. The CDR3 bases are TGTGCCAGCAGCTTAGCAGGAGGAAACTATGGCTACACCTTC. This translates into CASSLAGGNYGYTF.